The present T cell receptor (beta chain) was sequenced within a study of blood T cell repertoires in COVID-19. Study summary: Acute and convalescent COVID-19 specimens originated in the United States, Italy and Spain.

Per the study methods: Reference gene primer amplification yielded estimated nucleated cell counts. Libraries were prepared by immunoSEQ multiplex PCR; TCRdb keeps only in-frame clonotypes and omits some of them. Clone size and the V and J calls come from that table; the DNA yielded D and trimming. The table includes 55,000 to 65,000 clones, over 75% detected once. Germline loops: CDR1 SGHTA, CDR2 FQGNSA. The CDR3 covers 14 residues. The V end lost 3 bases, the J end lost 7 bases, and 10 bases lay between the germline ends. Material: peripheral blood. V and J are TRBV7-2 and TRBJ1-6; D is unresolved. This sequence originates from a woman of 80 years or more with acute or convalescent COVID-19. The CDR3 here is CASSFGQLNSPLHF. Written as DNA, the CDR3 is TGTGCCAGCAGCTTTGGGCAGCTGAATTCACCCCTCCACTTT.